This T cell receptor beta chain was recovered during a study of OX40 agonist ivuxolimab in advanced cancers. Study overall: Patients were dosed intravenously with ivuxolimab at 0.01 to 10 mg/kg every 2 weeks. Of the patients, three showed partial responses, one with hepatocellular carcinoma and two with cutaneous melanoma. Study results and caveats: More expanded clones were seen, on average, in CD8+ T cells than in CD4+. Certain nonresponders additionally had low normalized T-cell clonal expansion.

TCRdb's table, derived via immunoSEQ multiplex PCR, lists solely in-frame clones and lacks some. The sample lists around 56,000 clones; roughly 77% were seen once. Germline V CDR1 and CDR2: SGHRS, YFSETQ. The CDR3 contains 15 residues. Trimming left V 2 bases short and J 4 bases short, with 15 bases between. Regarding this clone: What it binds is unknown.

The TCR was taken from an adult with an advanced solid tumor such as melanoma, head and neck, liver or kidney cancer. The chain carries TRBV5-1 and TRBJ1-1; D is possibly TRBD1 (6 bases). The sequenced sample was CD4+ or CD8+ T cells sorted from blood, obtained in a trial of the OX40 agonist ivuxolimab. CDR3 DNA: TGCGCCAGCAGCTTCGGGGGGGCTGTGGGCACTGAAGCTTTCTTT. The encoded protein is CASSFGGAVGTEAFF.